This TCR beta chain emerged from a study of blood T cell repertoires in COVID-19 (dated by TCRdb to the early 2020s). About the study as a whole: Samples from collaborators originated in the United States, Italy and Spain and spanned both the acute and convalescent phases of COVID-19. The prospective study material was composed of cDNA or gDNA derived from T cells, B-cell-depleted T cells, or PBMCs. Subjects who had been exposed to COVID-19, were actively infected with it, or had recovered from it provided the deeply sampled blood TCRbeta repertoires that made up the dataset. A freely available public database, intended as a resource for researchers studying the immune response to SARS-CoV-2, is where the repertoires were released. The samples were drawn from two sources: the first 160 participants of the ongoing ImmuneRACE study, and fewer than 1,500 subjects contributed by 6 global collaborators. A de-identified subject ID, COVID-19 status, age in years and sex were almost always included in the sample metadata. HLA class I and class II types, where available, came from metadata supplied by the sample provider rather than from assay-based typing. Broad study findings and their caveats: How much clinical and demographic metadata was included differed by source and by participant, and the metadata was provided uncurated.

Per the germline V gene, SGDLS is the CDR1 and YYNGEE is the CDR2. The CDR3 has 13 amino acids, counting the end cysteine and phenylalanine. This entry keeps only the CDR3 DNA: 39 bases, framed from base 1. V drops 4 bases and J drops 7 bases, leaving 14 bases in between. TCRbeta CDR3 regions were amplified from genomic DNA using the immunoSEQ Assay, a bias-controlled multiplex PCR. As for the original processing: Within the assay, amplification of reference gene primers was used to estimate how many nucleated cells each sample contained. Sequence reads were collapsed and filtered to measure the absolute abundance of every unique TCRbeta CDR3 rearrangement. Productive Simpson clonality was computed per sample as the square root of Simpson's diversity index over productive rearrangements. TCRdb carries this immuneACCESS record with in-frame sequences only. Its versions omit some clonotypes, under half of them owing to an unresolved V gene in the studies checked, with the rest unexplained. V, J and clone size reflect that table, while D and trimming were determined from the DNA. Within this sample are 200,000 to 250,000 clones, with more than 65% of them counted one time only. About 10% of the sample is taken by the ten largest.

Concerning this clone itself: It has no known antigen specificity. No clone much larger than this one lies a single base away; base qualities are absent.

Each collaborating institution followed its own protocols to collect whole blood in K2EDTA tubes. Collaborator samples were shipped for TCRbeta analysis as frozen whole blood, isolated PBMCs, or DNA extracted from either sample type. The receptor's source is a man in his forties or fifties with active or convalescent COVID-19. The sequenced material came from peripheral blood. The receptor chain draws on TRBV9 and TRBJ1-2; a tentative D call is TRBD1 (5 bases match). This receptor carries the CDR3 CASSTGGAGGYTF. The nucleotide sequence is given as TGTGCCAGCAGCACGGGGGGAGCCGGTGGCTACACCTTC.